This is a list of T cell receptor beta chains from one sample in a study of blood T cell repertoires in COVID-19. Generated by immunoSEQ multiplex PCR, the TCRdb table keeps only in-frame clones and is missing some. Altogether roughly 410,000 clones are present, about 90% being singletons, with the ten largest covering 2% to 2.5%. The sequenced sample was peripheral blood. The receptors were sampled from a woman aged 55-69 years with COVID-19, enrolled during active disease. CDR3s include the opening cysteine and the closing phenylalanine or tryptophan. The D gene is left open where the match is weak. Rows may omit the clone size; those that give it use once, few, many or a size class.

CASSPEGGASTDTQYF	TGTGCCAGCTCACCAGAAGGGGGAGCTAGCACAGATACGCAGTATTTT	NA	NA	16	TRBV18	TRBJ2-3
CASSDGFWAGLFF	TGTGCCAGCAGTGACGGTTTCTGGGCGGGGCTGTTTTTT	NA	NA	13	TRBV2	TRBJ1-4
CASSPRTGGGPISNQPQHF	TGTGCCAGCAGCCCCCGGACAGGAGGCGGTCCTATTAGCAATCAGCCCCAGCATTTT	TRBD1	NA	19	TRBV5-8	TRBJ1-5
CASSSREALDEQFF	TGTGCCAGCAGTTCCAGGGAGGCCTTGGATGAGCAGTTCTTC	NA	many	14	TRBV6-2/TRBV6-3	TRBJ2-1
CASSTRDRERTGELFF	TGTGCCAGCAGCACCCGGGACAGGGAGAGAACCGGGGAGCTGTTTTTT	TRBD1	NA	16	TRBV7-3	TRBJ2-2
CASSFRQPGNQPQHF	TGTGCCAGCAGTTTCCGACAGCCCGGCAATCAGCCCCAGCATTTT	NA	NA	15	TRBV28	TRBJ1-5
CASSEPGLGYEQYF	TGTGCCAGCAGTGAACCGGGACTAGGCTACGAGCAGTACTTC	TRBD2	NA	14	TRBV6-1	TRBJ2-7
CASTSTGLGYTF	TGTGCCAGCACCTCGACAGGGCTTGGCTACACCTTC	TRBD1	NA	12	TRBV9	TRBJ1-2
CASSLVGQANTGELFF	TGTGCCAGCAGCTTAGTGGGACAGGCGAACACCGGGGAGCTGTTTTTT	TRBD1	many	16	TRBV7-6	TRBJ2-2
CASSQIQGKKLFF	TGTGCCAGCAGCCAAATCCAGGGTAAAAAACTGTTTTTT	NA	once	13	TRBV3-1/TRBV3-2	TRBJ1-4
CASSPRQGQHYGYTF	TGTGCCAGCAGCCCACGACAGGGGCAACACTATGGCTACACCTTC	TRBD1	NA	15	TRBV3-1/TRBV3-2	TRBJ1-2
CASSQVGNYEQYF	TGTGCCAGCAGCCAAGTGGGCAATTACGAGCAGTACTTC	NA	NA	13	TRBV3-1/TRBV3-2	TRBJ2-7
CASRRETTYEQYF	TGTGCCAGCCGACGGGAGACCACGTACGAGCAGTACTTC	NA	once	13	TRBV2	TRBJ2-7
CASSPPDRWSYNEQFF	TGTGCCAGCAGTCCGCCGGACAGGTGGTCCTACAATGAGCAGTTCTTC	TRBD1	NA	16	TRBV27	TRBJ2-1
CASSTGTGGLYEQYF	TGTGCCAGTAGCACCGGGACAGGGGGCCTTTACGAGCAGTACTTC	TRBD1	NA	15	TRBV19	TRBJ2-7
CASSVSGGLIQETQYF	TGTGCCAGCAGCGTAAGCGGGGGGCTTATTCAAGAGACCCAGTACTTC	TRBD2	NA	16	TRBV7-3	TRBJ2-5
CASSFADTQYF	TGTGCCAGCAGTTTCGCAGATACGCAGTATTTT	NA	NA	11	TRBV12-3/TRBV12-4	TRBJ2-3
CASSPAGRSEKLFF	TGTGCCAGCAGCCCGGCCGGAAGGAGTGAAAAACTGTTTTTT	NA	NA	14	TRBV7-9	TRBJ1-4
CASRANNRGAGELFF	TGTGCCAGCAGGGCAAACAACAGGGGGGCCGGGGAGCTGTTTTTT	TRBD1	NA	15	TRBV9	TRBJ2-2
CASSEALIRGEAFF	TGTGCCAGCAGTGAAGCGCTGATCAGGGGTGAAGCTTTCTTT	NA	NA	14	TRBV2	TRBJ1-1
CASSWTGTGANVLTF	TGTGCCAGCAGCTGGACAGGGACTGGGGCCAACGTCCTGACTTTC	TRBD1	NA	15	TRBV7-2	TRBJ2-6
CASRETVKDYGYTF	TGTGCCAGCAGGGAGACAGTAAAGGACTATGGCTACACCTTC	NA	NA	14	TRBV2	TRBJ1-2
CASSLEGSGQPQHF	TGCGCCAGCAGCTTGGAGGGGTCCGGTCAGCCCCAGCATTTT	NA	NA	14	TRBV5-1	TRBJ1-5
CASSQALGGNYGYTF	TGTGCCAGCAGCCAAGCACTAGGGGGAAATTATGGCTACACCTTC	NA	NA	15	TRBV3-1/TRBV3-2	TRBJ1-2
CAVRGEVNTGELFF	TGTGCCGTCCGGGGAGAAGTAAACACCGGGGAGCTGTTTTTT	NA	once	14	TRBV10-3	TRBJ2-2
CASNSRDRGDYGYTF	TGTGCCAGCAACTCCCGGGACAGGGGGGACTATGGCTACACCTTC	TRBD1	NA	15	TRBV3-1/TRBV3-2	TRBJ1-2
CASSPNARVVETQYF	TGTGCCAGCAGCCCTAACGCCAGGGTCGTAGAGACCCAGTACTTC	NA	NA	15	TRBV14	TRBJ2-5
CASSQDLEREVYF	TGTGCCAGCAGCCAAGATCTGGAGCGGGAGGTGTACTTC	TRBD2	NA	13	TRBV3-1/TRBV3-2	TRBJ2-7
CASSPAPTSGYEQYF	TGCGCCAGCAGCCCGGCCCCCACTTCGGGCTACGAGCAGTACTTC	NA	NA	15	TRBV5-1	TRBJ2-7
CASSQDRGNYEQYF	TGTGCCAGCTCACAGGACAGGGGGAACTACGAGCAGTACTTC	TRBD1	NA	14	TRBV18	TRBJ2-7
CATHLNNQPQHF	TGTGCCACCCACTTAAACAATCAGCCCCAGCATTTT	NA	NA	12	TRBV6-5	TRBJ1-5
CATSRPTVSNGYTF	TGTGCCACCAGCAGACCGACAGTTTCCAATGGCTACACCTTC	NA	NA	14	TRBV15	TRBJ1-2
CASGLVQETQYF	TGTGCCAGTGGACTGGTACAAGAGACCCAGTACTTC	NA	NA	12	TRBV2	TRBJ2-5
CASSPEGYNSPLHF	TGTGCCAGCAGCCCGGAGGGTTATAATTCACCCCTCCACTTT	NA	once	14	TRBV7-8	TRBJ1-6
CASSSTVYEQYF	TGTGCCAGCAGCTCGACAGTCTACGAGCAGTACTTC	NA	NA	12	TRBV5-5	TRBJ2-7
CASSPRTSVRTGELFF	TGTGCCAGCAGCCCTAGGACTAGCGTAAGAACCGGGGAGCTGTTTTTT	TRBD2	NA	16	TRBV11-3	TRBJ2-2
CASSPGGQETQYF	TGTGCCAGCAGTCCGGGGGGACAAGAGACCCAGTACTTC	TRBD2	NA	13	TRBV6-4	TRBJ2-5